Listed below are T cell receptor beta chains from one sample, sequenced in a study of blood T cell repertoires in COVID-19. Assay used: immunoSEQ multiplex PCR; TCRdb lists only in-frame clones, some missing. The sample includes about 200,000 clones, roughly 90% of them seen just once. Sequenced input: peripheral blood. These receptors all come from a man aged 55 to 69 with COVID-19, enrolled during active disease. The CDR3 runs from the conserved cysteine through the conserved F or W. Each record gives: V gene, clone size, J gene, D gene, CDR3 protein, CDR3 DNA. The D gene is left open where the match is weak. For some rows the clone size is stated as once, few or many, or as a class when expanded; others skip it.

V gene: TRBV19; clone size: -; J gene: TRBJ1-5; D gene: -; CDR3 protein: CASSDLQGEYQPQHF; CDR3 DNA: TGTGCCAGTAGCGACCTCCAAGGGGAATATCAGCCCCAGCATTTT
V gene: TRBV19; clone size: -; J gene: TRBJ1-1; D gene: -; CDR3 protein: CASSIAAGNTEAFF; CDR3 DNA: TGTGCCAGTAGTATAGCTGCGGGGAACACTGAAGCTTTCTTT
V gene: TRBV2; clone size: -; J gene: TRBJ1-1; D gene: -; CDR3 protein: CATLRGLKNTEAFF; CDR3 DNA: TGTGCCACCCTCCGGGGACTAAAGAACACTGAAGCTTTCTTT
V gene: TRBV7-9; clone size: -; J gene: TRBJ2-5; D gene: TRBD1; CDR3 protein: CASSLGQGQQETQYF; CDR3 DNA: TGTGCCAGCAGCTTAGGCCAGGGACAGCAAGAGACCCAGTACTTC
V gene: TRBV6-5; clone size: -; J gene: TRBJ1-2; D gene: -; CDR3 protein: CASTPPVTGNYGYTF; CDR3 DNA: TGTGCCAGCACCCCCCCGGTAACGGGTAACTATGGCTACACCTTC
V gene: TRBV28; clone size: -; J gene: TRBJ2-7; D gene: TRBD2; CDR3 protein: CASSLASGRSYEQYF; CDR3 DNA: TGTGCCAGCAGTTTGGCTAGCGGGAGGTCCTACGAGCAGTACTTC
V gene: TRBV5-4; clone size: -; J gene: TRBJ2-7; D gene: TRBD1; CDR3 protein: CASSLQGVSSYEQYF; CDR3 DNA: TGTGCCAGCAGCTTGCAGGGGGTTAGCTCCTACGAGCAGTACTTC
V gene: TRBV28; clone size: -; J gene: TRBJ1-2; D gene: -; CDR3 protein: CASSQLYGYTF; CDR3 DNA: TGTGCCAGCAGTCAACTCTATGGCTACACCTTC
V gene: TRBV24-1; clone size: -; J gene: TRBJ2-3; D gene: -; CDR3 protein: CATSDSLGKGSTDTQYF; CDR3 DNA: TGTGCCACCAGTGATTCTCTCGGGAAGGGCAGCACAGATACGCAGTATTTT
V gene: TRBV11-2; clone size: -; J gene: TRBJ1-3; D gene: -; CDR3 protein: CASSQSRGNTIYF; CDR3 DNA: TGTGCCAGCAGCCAAAGCCGTGGAAACACCATATATTTT
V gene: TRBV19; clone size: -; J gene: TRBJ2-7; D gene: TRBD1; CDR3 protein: CASSLRDRGDEQYF; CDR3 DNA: TGTGCCAGTAGTCTCCGGGACAGGGGTGATGAGCAGTACTTC
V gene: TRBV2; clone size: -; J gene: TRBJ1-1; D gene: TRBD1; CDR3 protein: CASSLQGIGTEAFF; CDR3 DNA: TGTGCCAGCAGTTTACAGGGGATTGGCACTGAAGCTTTCTTT
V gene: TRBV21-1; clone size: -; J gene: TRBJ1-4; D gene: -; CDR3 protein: CASCGGVATNEKLFF; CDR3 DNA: TGTGCCAGCTGTGGGGGGGTTGCAACTAATGAAAAACTGTTTTTT
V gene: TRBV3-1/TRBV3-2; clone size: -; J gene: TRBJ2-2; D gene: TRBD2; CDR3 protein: CASSPWTSGGVNTGELFF; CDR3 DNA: TGTGCCAGCAGCCCTTGGACTAGCGGGGGGGTGAACACCGGGGAGCTGTTTTTT
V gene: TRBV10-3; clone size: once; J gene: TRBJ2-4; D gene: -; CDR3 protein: CAISTGAIQYF; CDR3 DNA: TGTGCCATCAGCACAGGTGCCATTCAGTACTTC
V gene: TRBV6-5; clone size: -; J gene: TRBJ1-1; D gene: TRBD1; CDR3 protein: CASRPTGDRVTEAFF; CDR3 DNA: TGTGCCAGCAGACCTACCGGGGACAGGGTGACTGAAGCTTTCTTT
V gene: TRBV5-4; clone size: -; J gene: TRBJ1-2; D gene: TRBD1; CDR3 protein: CASSRDRANYGYTF; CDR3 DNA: TGTGCCAGCAGCCGGGACAGGGCTAACTATGGCTACACCTTC
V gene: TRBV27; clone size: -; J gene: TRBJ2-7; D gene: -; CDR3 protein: CASSWSRVYEQYF; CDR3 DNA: TGTGCCAGCAGTTGGAGCAGGGTTTACGAGCAGTACTTC
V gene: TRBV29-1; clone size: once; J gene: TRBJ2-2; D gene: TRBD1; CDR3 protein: CSARARDRGKYKDTGELFF; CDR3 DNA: TGCAGCGCCCGAGCACGGGACAGGGGGAAGTATAAAGACACCGGGGAGCTGTTTTTT
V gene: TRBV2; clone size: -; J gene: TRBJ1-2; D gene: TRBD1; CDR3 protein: CASRETGANGYTF; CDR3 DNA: TGTGCCAGCAGGGAGACAGGGGCTAATGGCTACACCTTC
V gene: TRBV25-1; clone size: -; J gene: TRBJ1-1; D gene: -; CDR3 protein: CASSSTGNTEAFF; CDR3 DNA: TGTGCCAGCAGTTCGACAGGGAACACTGAAGCTTTCTTT
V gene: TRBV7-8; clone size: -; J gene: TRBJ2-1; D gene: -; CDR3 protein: CASSLGAGAGEQFF; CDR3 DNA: TGTGCCAGCAGCTTAGGGGCAGGGGCGGGTGAGCAGTTCTTC
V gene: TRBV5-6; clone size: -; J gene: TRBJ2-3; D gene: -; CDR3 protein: CASSLTSTYLSQYF; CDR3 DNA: TGTGCCAGCAGCTTGACTAGTACCTACCTATCACAGTATTTT
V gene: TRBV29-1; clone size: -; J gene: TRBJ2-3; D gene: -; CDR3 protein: CSVRSTDTQYF; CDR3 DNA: TGCAGCGTCAGATCTACAGATACGCAGTATTTT
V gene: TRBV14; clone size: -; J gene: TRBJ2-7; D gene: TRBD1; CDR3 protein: CASSQAGTGGKQYF; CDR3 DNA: TGTGCCAGCAGCCAGGCCGGGACAGGTGGCAAGCAGTACTTC
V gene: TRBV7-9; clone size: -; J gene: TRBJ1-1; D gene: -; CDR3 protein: CASSPIPADSEAFF; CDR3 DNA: TGTGCCAGCAGCCCGATCCCAGCGGACAGTGAAGCTTTCTTT
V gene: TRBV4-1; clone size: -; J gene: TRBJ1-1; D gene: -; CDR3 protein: CASSHHGTPNLAFF; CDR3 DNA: TGCGCCAGCAGCCATCACGGGACACCGAATTTAGCTTTCTTT
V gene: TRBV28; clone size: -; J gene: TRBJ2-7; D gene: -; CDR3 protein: CASSLPVTYEQYF; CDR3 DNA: TGTGCCAGCAGTTTGCCGGTTACTTACGAGCAGTACTTC
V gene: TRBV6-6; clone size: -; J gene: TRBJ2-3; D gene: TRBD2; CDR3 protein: CASLPAGGRDTQYF; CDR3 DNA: TGTGCCAGCCTTCCAGCGGGGGGGAGAGATACGCAGTATTTT
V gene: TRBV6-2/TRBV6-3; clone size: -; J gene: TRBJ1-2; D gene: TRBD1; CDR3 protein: CASSWTGRYGYTF; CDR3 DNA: TGTGCCAGCAGTTGGACAGGACGCTATGGCTACACCTTC
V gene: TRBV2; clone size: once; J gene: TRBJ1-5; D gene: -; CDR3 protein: CASSAVFSNQPQHF; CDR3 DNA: TGTGCCAGCAGTGCAGTATTTAGCAATCAGCCCCAGCATTTT
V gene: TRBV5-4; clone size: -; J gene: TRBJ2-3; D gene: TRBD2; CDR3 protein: CASSAEMTSGSDTQYF; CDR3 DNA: TGTGCCAGCAGCGCCGAGATGACTAGCGGGAGTGATACGCAGTATTTT
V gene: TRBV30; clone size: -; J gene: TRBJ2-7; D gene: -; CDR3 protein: CAWKDRQEYYEQYF; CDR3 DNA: TGTGCCTGGAAAGATCGACAGGAGTACTACGAGCAGTACTTC
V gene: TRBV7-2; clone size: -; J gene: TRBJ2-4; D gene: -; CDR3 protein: CASSLAGAQIQYF; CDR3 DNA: TGTGCCAGCAGCTTAGCGGGAGCCCAAATTCAGTACTTC
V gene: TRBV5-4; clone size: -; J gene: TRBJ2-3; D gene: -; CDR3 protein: CASSPTSTDTQYF; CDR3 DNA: TGTGCCAGCAGCCCTACTAGCACAGATACGCAGTATTTT
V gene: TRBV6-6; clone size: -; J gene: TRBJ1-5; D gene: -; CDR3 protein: CASSYVGGPQPQHF; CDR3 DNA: TGTGCCAGCAGTTACGTGGGGGGGCCTCAGCCCCAGCATTTT
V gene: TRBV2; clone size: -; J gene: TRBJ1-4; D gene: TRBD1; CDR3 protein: CARRGQGNEKLFF; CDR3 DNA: TGTGCCAGACGGGGACAGGGGAATGAAAAACTGTTTTTT